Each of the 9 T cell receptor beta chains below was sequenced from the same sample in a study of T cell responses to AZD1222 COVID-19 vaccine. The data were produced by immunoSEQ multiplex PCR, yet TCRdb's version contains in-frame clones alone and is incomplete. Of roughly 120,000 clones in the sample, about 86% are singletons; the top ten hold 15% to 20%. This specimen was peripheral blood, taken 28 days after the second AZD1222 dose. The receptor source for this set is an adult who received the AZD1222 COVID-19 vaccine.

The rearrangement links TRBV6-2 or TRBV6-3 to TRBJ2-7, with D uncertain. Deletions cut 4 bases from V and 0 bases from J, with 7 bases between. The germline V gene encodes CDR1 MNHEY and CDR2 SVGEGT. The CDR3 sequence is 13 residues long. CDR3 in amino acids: CASSSTNSYEQYF. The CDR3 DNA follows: TGTGCCAGCAGTTCGACAAACTCCTACGAGCAGTACTTC.

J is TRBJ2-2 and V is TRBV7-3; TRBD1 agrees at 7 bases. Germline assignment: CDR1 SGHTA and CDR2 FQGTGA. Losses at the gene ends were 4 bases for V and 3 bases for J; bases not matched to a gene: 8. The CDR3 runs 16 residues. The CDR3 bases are TGTGCCAGCAGCTCTAGGACAGGCGGGTACACCGGGGAGCTGTTTTTT. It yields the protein CASSSRTGGYTGELFF.

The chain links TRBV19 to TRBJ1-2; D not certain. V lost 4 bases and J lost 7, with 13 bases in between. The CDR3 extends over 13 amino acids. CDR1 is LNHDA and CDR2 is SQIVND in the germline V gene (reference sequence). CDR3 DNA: TGTGCCAGTAGTAACAAGAGCCCACCTGGCTACACCTTC. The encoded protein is CASSNKSPPGYTF.

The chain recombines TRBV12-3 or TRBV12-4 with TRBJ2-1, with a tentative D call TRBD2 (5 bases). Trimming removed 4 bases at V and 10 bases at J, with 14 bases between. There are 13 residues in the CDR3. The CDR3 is CASSSSPSPEQFF. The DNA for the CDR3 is TGTGCCAGCAGTTCTAGCCCATCTCCCGAGCAGTTCTTC.

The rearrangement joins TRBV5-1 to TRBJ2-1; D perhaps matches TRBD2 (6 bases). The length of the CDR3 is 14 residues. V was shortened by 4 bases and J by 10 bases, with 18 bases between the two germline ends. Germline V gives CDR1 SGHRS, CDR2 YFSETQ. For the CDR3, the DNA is TGCGCCAGCAGCCCGGAGGGCCCTCTCGCCGAGCAGTTCTTC. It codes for CASSPEGPLAEQFF.

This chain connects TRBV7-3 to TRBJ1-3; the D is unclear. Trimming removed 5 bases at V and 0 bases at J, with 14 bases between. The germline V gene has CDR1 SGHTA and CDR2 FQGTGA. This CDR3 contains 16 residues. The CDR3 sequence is CASSPNTRLSGNTIYF. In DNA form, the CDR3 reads TGTGCCAGCAGCCCAAATACCCGTCTCTCTGGAAACACCATATATTTT.

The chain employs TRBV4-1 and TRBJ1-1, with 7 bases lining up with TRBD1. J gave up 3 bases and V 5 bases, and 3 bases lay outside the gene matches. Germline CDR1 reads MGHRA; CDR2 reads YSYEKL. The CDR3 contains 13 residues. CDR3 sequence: CASSFTGDTEAFF. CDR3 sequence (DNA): TGCGCCAGCAGCTTCACAGGGGACACTGAAGCTTTCTTT.

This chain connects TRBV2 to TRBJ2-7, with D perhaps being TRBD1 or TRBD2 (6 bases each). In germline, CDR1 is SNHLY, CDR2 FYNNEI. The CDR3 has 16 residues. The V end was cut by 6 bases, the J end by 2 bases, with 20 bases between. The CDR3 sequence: CASRGRGAGVTYEQYF. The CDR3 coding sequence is TGTGCCAGCAGGGGTAGGGGGGCGGGCGTTACCTACGAGCAGTACTTC.

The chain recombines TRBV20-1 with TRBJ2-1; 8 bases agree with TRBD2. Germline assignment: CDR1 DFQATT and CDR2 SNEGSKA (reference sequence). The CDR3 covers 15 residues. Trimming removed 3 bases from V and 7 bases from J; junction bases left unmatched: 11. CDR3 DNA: TGCAGTGCTAGTCTCCCGGGAGGGCCGGGAAATGAGCAGTTCTTC. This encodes CSASLPGGPGNEQFF.